The sequence of this TCR beta chain was determined in a study of T-cell reconstitution after alpha-beta-depleted transplantation in children. Findings and caveats of the study: Several hundred expanded graft clones reportedly were the source of alpha-beta T cells about two months after transplant. One year after transplant, T-cell counts and diversity came mostly from newly produced T cells.

Preparing the TCRbeta library involved the use of unique molecular identifiers. TCRdb itself ran the PCR reads through MiXCR, one entry per CDR3 protein. The sample lists fewer than 1 million distinct CDR3 sequences, about 16% occurring once. This clonotype was picked up a small number of times. Its antigen remains unknown. The source is a male patient under 18 who had a stem cell transplant for acute lymphoblastic leukemia, so the T cells may come from the graft donor. Sequenced here: PBMCs, mostly from graft donor cells, sampled 360 days after TCRalphabeta/CD19-depleted stem cell transplant.

The CDR3 is CASSLKGFTDTQYF. In DNA form, the CDR3 reads TGTGCCAGCAGCTTAAAGGGGTTCACAGATACGCAGTATTTT. The chain combines TRBV7-7 with TRBJ2-3; possible D gene TRBD1, 5 bases. The CDR3 runs 14 residues. The V end lost 2 bases, the J end lost 2 bases, and 8 bases lay between the germline ends. Per the germline V gene, CDR1 is SSHAT and CDR2 is FNYEAQ (reference sequence).